This T cell receptor (beta chain) was identified during a study of blood T cell repertoires in COVID-19. Clones were read by immunoSEQ multiplex PCR, and TCRdb kept only the in-frame ones, dropping some. The sample lists roughly 140,000 clones; roughly 80% were seen once. Trimming stripped 6 bases from V and 1 base from J, with 16 bases between. The CDR3 is 16 residues long. CDR1 and CDR2 (germline): PRHDT, FYEKMQ (reference sequence). Sequencing input: PBMCs or T cells enriched from blood (not recorded which). This sequence joins TRBV13 and TRBJ2-4, with D perhaps TRBD1 (6 bases). The receptor was isolated from a man aged 45-65 years who had recovered from COVID-19. CDR3 residues: CASRTTGLGAKNIQYF. CDR3 nucleotide sequence: TGTGCCAGCAGAACAACAGGGTTGGGGGCCAAAAACATTCAGTACTTC. The full variable domain, with the rest looked up from reference TRBV13 and TRBJ2-4, is AAGVIQSPRHLIKEKRETATLKCYPIPRHDTVYWYQQGPGQDPQFLISFYEKMQSDKGSIPDRFSAQQFSDYHSELNMSSLELGDSALYFCASRTTGLGAKNIQYFGAGTRLSVL.